This TCR beta chain was retrieved from a study of blood T cell repertoires in COVID-19. In the study overall: Whether acute or convalescent, the COVID-19 samples came from the United States, Italy and Spain. T cells, B-cell-depleted T cells, or PBMCs provided the cDNA or gDNA that served as material.

Original handling: Estimates of nucleated cell counts were drawn from the amplification of reference gene primers. Using immunoSEQ multiplex PCR, the repertoire was profiled, and TCRdb retains in-frame clones only, with some absent. From that table come the V and J calls and clone size; the DNA was used to work out D and trimming. In the table there are around 89,000 clones, about two thirds of which are singletons. This clonotype was sampled from a woman at least 80 years old with acute or convalescent COVID-19. The sample comprised peripheral blood.

CDR3 nucleotide sequence: TGTGCCAGCAGCCGGACAGGGGATGGTTCACCCCTCCACTTT. Translated: CASSRTGDGSPLHF. The J gene is TRBJ1-6, the V gene TRBV7-2, with 9 bases lining up with TRBD1. Germline V CDR1 and CDR2: SGHTA, FQGNSA. The V and J ends lost 5 bases and 9 bases, in that order; junction bases with no gene match: 5. CDR3 size: 14 residues. The full variable domain, with the rest looked up from reference TRBV7-2 and TRBJ1-6, is GAGVSQSPSNKVTEKGKDVELRCDPISGHTALYWYRQSLGQGLEFLIYFQGNSAPDKSGLPSDRFSAERTGGSVSTLTIQRTQQEDSAVYLCASSRTGDGSPLHFGNGTRLTVT.